This TCR beta chain comes out of a study of beta chain features in type 1 diabetes. Regarding the study as a whole: Relative to healthy donors, patients appeared to have naive, central memory and Treg TCRB repertoires that were more similar.

Via CD45RO/CCR7/CD25/CD127/CD95/CD27, cells of the CD4+ naive, central memory, regulatory and stem cell-like memory subsets were sorted. Germline CDR1 SGHRS, CDR2 YFSETQ. The CDR3 length is 14 residues. Trimming took 2 bases from V and 3 from J; bases not matched to a gene: 3. As for this clone: Its antigen is not known. The same CDR3 also results from other DNA sequences found in this sample.

Of the isolated RNA, all was reverse transcribed, and so the sequenced material was expressed TCRB transcripts. Method: immunoSEQ multiplex PCR; TCRdb's copy keeps in-frame clones and lacks some. Found here are about 930,000 clones, about a sixth of them singletons; the top ten hold about 0.02%. The origin of this receptor is a woman aged 18-30 years in good health. V usage is TRBV5-1 and J usage is TRBJ2-3; 7 bases align to TRBD1. Sequenced: naive CD4+ T cells from blood. The CDR3 DNA sequence: TGCGCCAGCAGCTTCGGGACAGCAACAGATACGCAGTATTTT. This codes for CASSFGTATDTQYF.